The 22 T cell receptor beta chains listed next were all sequenced from one sample in a study of blood T cell repertoires in COVID-19. Sequencing was performed with immunoSEQ multiplex PCR; in TCRdb, only in-frame clones are kept and a portion is missing. The data hold a few hundred thousand clones, with around 87% observed a single time. Material: PBMCs or T cells enriched from blood (not recorded which). Receptors originate from a man aged 25 to 40 who had recovered from COVID-19.

V and J are TRBV4-1 and TRBJ2-7; tentatively, D is TRBD1 (5 bases). The V gene's germline CDR1 is MGHRA and CDR2 YSYEKL. The V end lost 2 bases, the J end lost 2 bases, and 16 bases lay between the germline ends. The CDR3 totals 16 residues. CDR3 bases: TGCGCCAGCAGCCAACGGTCGGCAGGGCAACCCTACGAGCAGTACTTC. Translated, it gives CASSQRSAGQPYEQYF.

V gene TRBV5-6 combines with J gene TRBJ2-3; TRBD1 matches at 9 bases. CDR1 and CDR2 (germline): SGHDT, YYEEEE. The CDR3 runs to 15 residues. V shed 7 bases and J 4 bases; nucleotides not matched to a gene: 10. CDR3 bases: TGTGCCAGCGCCGCTGGGACAGGGTGGGCAGATACGCAGTATTTT. Translating it yields CASAAGTGWADTQYF.

The chain employs TRBV3-1 (or the pseudogene TRBV3-2) and TRBJ1-2; no reliable D call. V lost 4 bases, J lost 4 bases, and 10 bases lay in between. This CDR3 comprises 13 residues. The germline V gene encodes CDR1 LGHDT and CDR2 YNNKEL (reference sequence). CDR3 residues: CASSPTEGYGYTF. DNA of the CDR3: TGTGCCAGCAGCCCGACGGAGGGCTATGGCTACACCTTC.

This chain uses TRBV30 with TRBJ2-5, with TRBD2 matching over 8 bases. The CDR3 covers 17 residues. V lost 2 bases to trimming and J lost 2 bases; unmatched junction nucleotides: 13. CDR1 GTSNPN and CDR2 SVGIG come from the germline V gene (reference sequence). The CDR3 DNA is TGTGCCTGGAGTAGGTCACTCGGGAGGGGTTATCAAGAGACCCAGTACTTC. This codes for CAWSRSLGRGYQETQYF.

The chain combines TRBV6-5 with TRBJ1-1, with D possibly TRBD1 on 6 matching bases. Germline lookup yields CDR1 MNHEY and CDR2 SVGAGI. The length of the CDR3 is 13 residues. Trimming left V 6 bases short and J 6 bases short, with 14 bases between. The CDR3 sequence is CASSPFRGAEAFF. The CDR3 DNA sequence: TGTGCCAGCAGCCCGTTCAGGGGCGCTGAAGCTTTCTTT.

This chain connects TRBV7-2 to TRBJ2-1; weak D call: TRBD1 (6 bases). V was cut by 5 bases and J by 5 bases, with 13 bases left in between. The CDR3 is 14 amino acids. Germline V CDR1 and CDR2: SGHTA, FQGNSA. The CDR3 DNA reads TGTGCCAGCAGCCCGGGACAAGCTCACAATGAGCAGTTCTTC. Translated: CASSPGQAHNEQFF.

This clone came up a few times. The chain uses TRBV6-5 and TRBJ1-1; D is perhaps TRBD1 (5 bases). The CDR3 covers 13 residues. CDR1 is MNHEY, CDR2 SVGAGI, per germline. The V end lost 5 bases, the J end lost 5 bases, and 12 bases lay between the germline ends. DNA of the CDR3: TGTGCCAGCAGTCTTCGGGACTTGACTGAAGCTTTCTTT. Protein sequence: CASSLRDLTEAFF.

V usage is TRBV7-9 and J usage is TRBJ2-5; the D gene is possibly TRBD1 (5 bases). V dropped 5 bases and J dropped 3 bases, with 10 bases sitting between them. Germline V gene sequence: CDR1 SEHNR, CDR2 FQNEAQ (reference sequence). The CDR3 is made up of 13 amino acids. In DNA, the CDR3 is TGTGCCAGCAGCCCCTTGACAGAAGAGACCCAGTACTTC. Translating it yields CASSPLTEETQYF.

The V and J genes are TRBV18 and TRBJ1-1; a weak D match, TRBD1 (5 bases). There are 13 residues in the CDR3. Germline values: CDR1 KGHSH, CDR2 LQKENI. V lost 3 bases, J lost 4 bases, and 9 bases lay in between. The CDR3 DNA reads TGTGCCAGCTCACCCCAGGGTTTCACTGAAGCTTTCTTT. Protein sequence: CASSPQGFTEAFF.

The V and J genes are TRBV30 and TRBJ2-2; a weak D match, TRBD1 (6 bases). Germline loops: CDR1 GTSNPN, CDR2 SVGIG (reference sequence). V shed 5 bases and J shed 5 bases, with 15 bases lying between them. The CDR3 is made up of 14 amino acids. CDR3: CAWGDIGRTGELFF. The CDR3 DNA sequence: TGTGCCTGGGGGGACATAGGTCGGACCGGGGAGCTGTTTTTT.

The rearrangement links TRBV27 to TRBJ1-3; a weak D match, TRBD1 (5 bases). The length of the CDR3 is 14 residues. Germline V gives CDR1 MNHEY, CDR2 SMNVEV (reference sequence). Trimming left V 0 bases short and J 4 bases short, with 7 bases between. CDR3 region: CASSLSGVGNTIYF. The CDR3 DNA sequence: TGTGCCAGCAGTTTATCAGGGGTCGGAAACACCATATATTTT.

The chain carries TRBV19 and TRBJ1-4; tentatively, D is TRBD1 (6 bases). CDR1 and CDR2 (germline): LNHDA, SQIVND (reference sequence). V shed 1 base and J shed 7 bases, with 13 bases lying between them. CDR3 size: 15 residues. The CDR3: CASSIVNRVTEKLFF. In DNA, the CDR3 is TGTGCCAGTAGTATAGTGAACAGGGTGACTGAAAAACTGTTTTTT.

The J gene is TRBJ1-2, the V gene TRBV5-1; 11 bases map to TRBD1. Germline CDR1 reads SGHRS; CDR2 reads YFSETQ. The CDR3 has 15 amino acids. The ends lost 4 bases at V and 6 bases at J; junction bases unmatched: 8. The CDR3: CASSLGTGGFDGYTF. CDR3 in DNA: TGCGCCAGCAGCCTCGGGACAGGGGGATTCGATGGCTACACCTTC.

The chain links TRBV6-5 to TRBJ2-7; no reliable D call. This CDR3 is 16 amino acids long. The ends were cut back, 0 bases at V and 5 bases at J, with 17 bases in the middle. CDR1 and CDR2 (germline): MNHEY, SVGAGI. Written as DNA, the CDR3 is TGTGCCAGCAGTTACTCGATGTTTACGGTGGTTAACGAGCAGTACTTC. It is translated as CASSYSMFTVVNEQYF.

The chain recombines TRBV28 with TRBJ1-2; unclear D gene. Germline assignment: CDR1 MDHEN and CDR2 SYDVKM. The V gene lost 6 bases and the J gene lost 0 bases, with 14 bases spanning the gap. This CDR3 is 15 amino acids long. The CDR3 bases are TGTGCCAGCAGCAATTTAGACTCTGCTAACTATGGCTACACCTTC. Translated: CASSNLDSANYGYTF.

The chain has TRBV9 and TRBJ1-4; TRBD1 is a possible D gene (5 bases). The germline CDR1 and CDR2 sequences are SGDLS and YYNGEE. The CDR3 length is 15 residues. The germline V and J ends were trimmed by 3 bases and 0 bases, with 9 bases remaining between them. For the CDR3, the DNA is TGTGCCAGCAGCGAGGACACTTCAACTAATGAAAAACTGTTTTTT. It translates to CASSEDTSTNEKLFF.

The rearrangement uses TRBV29-1 and TRBJ1-2; possible D gene TRBD1, 6 bases. Germline V gene data show CDR1 as SQVTM and CDR2 as ANQGSEA. Trimming removed 7 bases from V and 2 bases from J, with 11 bases in between. The CDR3 length is 12 residues. The CDR3 here is CSATGLNYGYTF. The CDR3 DNA follows: TGCAGCGCTACAGGGCTCAACTATGGCTACACCTTC.

V usage is TRBV7-6 and J usage is TRBJ2-5; 8 bases agree with TRBD2. The V segment lost 5 bases and the J segment 1 base; nucleotides outside the gene matches: 6. CDR1 is SGHVS and CDR2 is FNYEAQ in the germline V gene. This CDR3 is built from 15 residues. The CDR3: CASSPAGGPQETQYF. CDR3 sequence (DNA): TGTGCCAGCAGCCCCGCGGGGGGCCCCCAAGAGACCCAGTACTTC.

This sequence joins TRBV11-2 and TRBJ2-3; a possible D gene is TRBD1 (6 bases). Germline loops: CDR1 SGHAT, CDR2 FQNNGV. The CDR3 sequence is 15 residues long. Trimming took off 4 bases at V and 1 base at J, with 12 bases between the two ends. The CDR3 sequence is CASSSGWGRTDTQYF. CDR3 sequence (DNA): TGTGCCAGCAGCTCCGGCTGGGGGCGCACAGATACGCAGTATTTT. Full variable domain (missing parts from reference TRBV11-2 and TRBJ2-3): EAGVAQSPRYKIIEKRQSVAFWCNPISGHATLYWYQQILGQGPKLLIQFQNNGVVDDSQLPKDRFSAERLKGVDSTLKIQPAKLEDSAVYLCASSSGWGRTDTQYFGPGTRLTVL.

This chain uses TRBV18 with TRBJ2-1, with D perhaps TRBD2 (5 bases). Trimming removed 5 bases from V and 0 bases from J, with 11 bases in between. The germline gives CDR1 KGHSH, CDR2 LQKENI. The CDR3 extends over 15 amino acids. CDR3 bases: TGTGCCAGCTCAGAGGTAGGGAGCTCCTACAATGAGCAGTTCTTC. Protein sequence: CASSEVGSSYNEQFF.

V usage is TRBV2 and J usage is TRBJ1-5; 7 bases align to TRBD1. Germline loops: CDR1 SNHLY, CDR2 FYNNEI. The CDR3 has 13 residues. With 8 bases clipped from V and 9 bases from J, the junction kept 10 bases outside the gene matches. In DNA form, the CDR3 reads TGTGCCAGCCGGGACAGCCATTTGTTGCCCCAGCATTTT. Translation gives CASRDSHLLPQHF. The whole variable domain, filled in from reference TRBV2 and TRBJ1-5, reads EPEVTQTPSHQVTQMGQEVILRCVPISNHLYFYWYRQILGQKVEFLVSFYNNEISEKSEIFDDQFSVERPDGSNFTLKIRSTKLEDSAMYFCASRDSHLLPQHFGDGTRLSIL.

The chain has TRBV7-9 and TRBJ1-5, with a possible D match to TRBD1 (6 bases). The CDR3 contains 15 residues. V lost 4 bases to trimming and J lost 2 bases, with 12 bases between them. In germline, CDR1 is SEHNR, CDR2 FQNEAQ (reference sequence). The chain's CDR3 is CASSSQGGGNQPQHF. The CDR3 DNA follows: TGTGCCAGCAGCTCTCAAGGGGGGGGCAATCAGCCCCAGCATTTT.